This T cell receptor beta chain was obtained from a study of cytomegalovirus exposure and HLA in healthy donors. Germline CDR1 is SQVTM and CDR2 is ANQGSEA. CDR3 length equals 11 residues. The study ran its PCR with 60 Vbeta and 13 Jbeta primers. The assay was immunoSEQ multiplex PCR, and TCRdb's table has in-frame clones only and misses some. Of fewer than 150,000 clones listed, about 86% are singletons. The sequencing input was PBMCs. This receptor was taken from a man aged 35-49 years in good health and CMV-seropositive. The rearrangement links TRBV29-1 to TRBJ1-1; maybe TRBD1 (5 bases). CDR3 sequence reads: CSTGLNTEAFF. CDR3 DNA: TGCAGTACAGGCTTGAACACTGAAGCTTTCTTT.